This T cell receptor beta chain was found in a study of molecular identifiers for immune sequencing clone quantification. Study-level findings and limits: Detection of one spiked Jurkat cell's TCR RNA reportedly worked in more than 850,000 naive cells.

The CDR3 totals 14 residues. Losses at the gene ends were 8 bases for V and 4 bases for J; bases not matched to a gene: 3. Germline values: CDR1 WNHNN, CDR2 SYGVQD (reference sequence). Bulk libraries came from a prior protocol with listed TCR primers. TCRdb passed the PCR reads through MiXCR, listing each CDR3 protein once. The top ten clones hold about 0.8% of a sample with about 630,000 distinct CDR3 sequences, about 25% of them seen once. A CD8+CD4-CCR7+CD45RA+ phenotype served as the sorting definition for naive CD8 T cells. This clonotype has more than one count but fewer than ten. The antigen remains undetermined.

The source material was naive CD8+ T cells from blood, with Jurkat cell RNA spiked in. The subset was: FACS-sorted CD8+CD4-CCR7+CD45RA+ naive T cells. This chain links TRBV10-1 with TRBJ2-5; 14 bases are a match to TRBD2. This TCR derives from a human donor in good health. Some libraries in this study had Jurkat cell RNA spiked in. CDR3 in amino acids: CASRGLAGGETQYF. The CDR3 coding sequence is TGCGCCAGCCGAGGACTAGCGGGGGGAGAGACCCAGTACTTC.